This is a list of T cell receptor beta chains from one sample in a study of cytomegalovirus exposure and HLA in healthy donors. Assay used: immunoSEQ multiplex PCR; TCRdb lists only in-frame clones, some missing. The sample carries approximately 140,000 clones, around 80% recorded once. What was sequenced was PBMCs. These receptors were obtained from a woman aged 45-65 years in good health and CMV-seropositive. Each CDR3 is given with its conserved first and last residue. D genes are given only for firm matches. Size is omitted from some rows. Given values are once, few, many or a class for expanded clones.

d_gene | j_gene | abundance | v_gene | CDR3aa | CDR3nt
- | TRBJ2-2 | few | TRBV11-2 | CASSQNTGELFF | TGTGCCAGCAGCCAGAACACCGGGGAGCTGTTTTTT
TRBD1 | TRBJ1-1 | once | TRBV7-3 | CASSLNVGQGAFF | TGTGCCAGCAGCTTAAACGTGGGACAGGGAGCTTTCTTT
TRBD1 | TRBJ2-7 | - | TRBV30 | CAWGPGQGFYEQYF | TGTGCCTGGGGACCGGGACAGGGGTTCTACGAGCAGTACTTC
- | TRBJ2-5 | - | TRBV9 | CASSVDGNRETQYF | TGTGCCAGCAGCGTAGACGGTAACCGCGAGACCCAGTACTTC
TRBD2 | TRBJ2-1 | - | TRBV5-1 | CASSFRTSGGRNNEQFF | TGCGCCAGCAGCTTCCGGACTAGCGGGGGAAGAAACAATGAGCAGTTCTTC
- | TRBJ2-7 | - | TRBV18 | CASSRARNMDEQYF | TGTGCCAGCTCACGGGCGAGAAATATGGACGAGCAGTACTTC
TRBD1 | TRBJ1-1 | - | TRBV11-2 | CASSLAGQINTEAFF | TGTGCCAGCAGCTTAGCGGGACAGATAAACACTGAAGCTTTCTTT
TRBD1 | TRBJ1-1 | few | TRBV5-1 | CASSLDGQGVTEAFF | TGCGCCAGCAGCTTAGATGGACAGGGCGTCACTGAAGCTTTCTTT
- | TRBJ2-7 | once | TRBV5-1 | CASSSSGIYEQYF | TGCGCCAGCAGCTCCTCAGGGATTTACGAGCAGTACTTC
- | TRBJ1-5 | - | TRBV28 | CASSLSFLTDTPLSNQPQHF | TGTGCCAGCAGTTTGAGTTTTCTTACTGACACCCCCCTTAGCAATCAGCCCCAGCATTTT
- | TRBJ1-1 | - | TRBV28 | CASSRTGPQGTEAFF | TGTGCCAGCAGTCGCACCGGGCCCCAGGGGACTGAAGCTTTCTTT
TRBD2 | TRBJ2-4 | - | TRBV7-3 | CASSQPSGGQNIQYF | TGTGCCAGCAGCCAGCCTAGCGGGGGACAAAACATTCAGTACTTC
- | TRBJ1-4 | - | TRBV11-2 | CASSLGSANEKLFF | TGTGCCAGCAGCTTGGGGAGTGCTAATGAAAAACTGTTTTTT
TRBD1 | TRBJ2-7 | few | TRBV19 | CASSMYLLGTGEQYF | TGTGCCAGTAGTATGTATTTGTTAGGGACAGGCGAGCAGTACTTC
TRBD1 | TRBJ2-5 | - | TRBV5-1 | CASSMSPGGGLETQYF | TGCGCCAGCAGCATGAGTCCAGGGGGCGGCTTAGAGACCCAGTACTTC
TRBD1 | TRBJ1-2 | - | TRBV27 | CASSSDRGGGYTF | TGTGCCAGCAGTTCTGACAGGGGGGGTGGCTACACCTTC
- | TRBJ1-5 | - | TRBV21-1 | CASSKVRSREESNQPQHF | TGTGCCAGCAGCAAAGTTCGGTCCAGGGAGGAGAGCAATCAGCCCCAGCATTTT
- | TRBJ1-1 | - | TRBV7-2 | CASSLATPGGSAFF | TGTGCCAGCAGCTTAGCCACTCCCGGGGGGTCAGCTTTCTTT
TRBD1 | TRBJ2-1 | - | TRBV10-3 | CAISEPDRGNNNEQFF | TGTGCCATCAGTGAGCCTGACAGGGGAAACAACAATGAGCAGTTCTTC
- | TRBJ1-1 | - | TRBV7-9 | CASSFEQGPFF | TGTGCCAGCAGCTTCGAACAGGGTCCTTTCTTT
- | TRBJ1-4 | - | TRBV6-5 | CASSYGRVGEKLFF | TGTGCCAGCAGTTACGGCAGGGTTGGTGAAAAACTGTTTTTT
TRBD2 | TRBJ2-7 | few | TRBV4-1 | CASSQNPQGGGIYEQYF | TGCGCCAGCAGCCAAAACCCGCAGGGCGGGGGAATATACGAGCAGTACTTC
- | TRBJ1-6 | once | TRBV30 | CAWSVGGSYNSPLHF | TGTGCCTGGAGTGTAGGCGGCTCCTATAATTCACCCCTCCACTTT
- | TRBJ1-1 | - | TRBV4-3 | CASRATMNTEAFF | TGCGCCAGCAGGGCCACCATGAACACTGAAGCTTTCTTT
- | TRBJ1-3 | - | TRBV28 | CASRARDLAGNTIYF | TGTGCCAGCAGAGCCCGGGACTTAGCTGGAAACACCATATATTTT
- | TRBJ2-7 | few | TRBV20-1 | CSARDVRAQYF | TGCAGTGCTAGAGATGTGAGGGCGCAGTACTTC
- | TRBJ1-4 | - | TRBV4-1 | CASSQDGTGGRPNEKLFF | TGCGCCAGCAGCCAAGATGGGACCGGAGGGAGGCCTAATGAAAAACTGTTTTTT
- | TRBJ2-2 | - | TRBV10-2 | CATNGGNTGELFF | TGCGCCACCAACGGAGGAAACACCGGGGAGCTGTTTTTT
TRBD1 | TRBJ1-4 | - | TRBV6-5 | CASSYTEGTELFF | TGTGCCAGCAGTTACACCGAAGGGACAGAACTGTTTTTT
TRBD1 | TRBJ2-2 | - | TRBV4-3 | CASSQGVGAGGMDGELFF | TGCGCCAGCAGCCAAGGGGTGGGGGCAGGGGGCATGGACGGGGAGCTGTTTTTT
- | TRBJ2-5 | few | TRBV7-8 | CASSFLGVYETQYF | TGTGCCAGCAGCTTCTTAGGGGTATACGAGACCCAGTACTTC
- | TRBJ1-2 | - | TRBV7-8 | CASSLAREVRAYTF | TGTGCCAGCAGCTTAGCTCGGGAGGTCCGGGCCTACACCTTC
TRBD1 | TRBJ1-2 | few | TRBV7-3 | CASSRYGDSRFHTF | TGTGCCAGCAGCCGCTATGGGGACAGTCGATTCCACACCTTC
- | TRBJ1-4 | few | TRBV27 | CASSFLGRRQELRHTTNEKLFF | TGTGCCAGCAGTTTTCTCGGACGCCGACAGGAACTTAGACACACAACTAATGAAAAACTGTTTTTT
- | TRBJ1-1 | few | TRBV6-1 | CASRGGGRGNTEAFF | TGTGCCAGCAGAGGGGGGGGCAGGGGGAACACTGAAGCTTTCTTT
TRBD2 | TRBJ2-7 | - | TRBV25-1 | CASSASGGAYEQYF | TGTGCCAGCAGTGCTAGCGGGGGGGCCTACGAGCAGTACTTC
- | TRBJ2-7 | - | TRBV11-2 | CASSALRGTYEQYF | TGTGCCAGCAGCGCACTCCGGGGGACCTACGAGCAGTACTTC
TRBD1 | TRBJ1-2 | - | TRBV28 | CASSRTGADGYTF | TGTGCCAGCAGTAGGACAGGGGCGGACGGCTACACCTTC
TRBD1 | TRBJ1-1 | - | TRBV11-2 | CASSSTGVSEAFF | TGTGCCAGCAGCTCTACAGGGGTATCTGAAGCTTTCTTT
TRBD1 | TRBJ1-5 | - | TRBV11-2 | CASSKDRESNQPQHF | TGTGCCAGCAGCAAGGACAGGGAGAGCAATCAGCCCCAGCATTTT
TRBD1 | TRBJ1-2 | - | TRBV5-1 | CASSSKGARDYGYTF | TGCGCCAGCAGCTCCAAGGGGGCGCGGGACTATGGCTACACCTTC
- | TRBJ2-6 | few | TRBV14 | CASSQEEGYGANVLTF | TGTGCCAGCAGCCAAGAAGAGGGTTATGGGGCCAACGTCCTGACTTTC
- | TRBJ2-5 | - | TRBV11-2 | CASSRQYGTDDKYQETQYF | TGTGCCAGCAGCCGGCAATACGGGACTGACGATAAGTACCAAGAGACCCAGTACTTC
- | TRBJ2-5 | - | TRBV7-8 | CASSLVGRAPQETQYF | TGTGCCAGCAGCTTAGTAGGCAGGGCACCCCAAGAGACCCAGTACTTC
TRBD1 | TRBJ2-7 | once | TRBV28 | CASSTGGTGGQTSQYF | TGTGCCAGCAGTACAGGCGGGACAGGGGGGCAGACTAGCCAGTACTTC
TRBD1 | TRBJ1-1 | - | TRBV5-1 | CASSPTTGSGTEAFF | TGCGCCAGCAGCCCGACGACAGGGTCAGGCACTGAAGCTTTCTTT
TRBD1 | TRBJ1-5 | once | TRBV5-4 | CASSRDRAQPQHF | TGTGCCAGCAGCCGCGACAGGGCTCAGCCCCAGCATTTT
- | TRBJ2-3 | - | TRBV5-1 | CASSPRDTDTQYF | TGCGCCAGCAGCCCCCGGGACACAGATACGCAGTATTTT
- | TRBJ1-5 | - | TRBV19 | CASTAGINQPQHF | TGTGCCAGTACGGCAGGGATAAATCAGCCCCAGCATTTT
- | TRBJ1-1 | once | TRBV7-6 | CASSFEEGDAEAFF | TGTGCCAGCAGCTTCGAGGAAGGTGACGCTGAAGCTTTCTTT
- | TRBJ2-7 | - | TRBV7-9 | CSSSPSPGSSYEQYF | TGTTCCAGCTCCCCCTCCCCCGGGAGCTCCTACGAGCAGTACTTC
- | TRBJ1-6 | - | TRBV7-8 | CASSSTQTGYNSPLHF | TGTGCCAGCAGCTCGACCCAGACAGGCTATAATTCACCCCTCCACTTT
- | TRBJ2-1 | - | TRBV11-2 | CASSRRGWNEQFF | TGTGCCAGCAGCCGTCGAGGTTGGAATGAGCAGTTCTTC
- | TRBJ2-7 | - | TRBV5-1 | CASSLERREVYEQYF | TGCGCCAGCAGCTTGGAGCGTAGGGAGGTCTACGAGCAGTACTTC
TRBD1 | TRBJ1-2 | - | TRBV14 | CASSPPWGTGGLGYTF | TGTGCCAGCAGCCCCCCCTGGGGCACAGGGGGCTTGGGCTACACCTTC
- | TRBJ1-2 | - | TRBV19 | CASSPGQSNYGYTF | TGTGCCAGTAGTCCCGGACAGAGCAACTATGGCTACACCTTC
- | TRBJ2-7 | - | TRBV27 | CASSLLTGSSYEQYF | TGTGCCAGCAGTTTATTAACAGGGTCCTCCTACGAGCAGTACTTC
- | TRBJ2-7 | - | TRBV9 | CASSVGSSYEQYF | TGTGCCAGCAGCGTAGGGTCCAGCTACGAGCAGTACTTC
- | TRBJ1-3 | - | TRBV29-1 | CSVERPGNSGNTIYF | TGCAGCGTTGAAAGGCCAGGAAACTCTGGAAACACCATATATTTT